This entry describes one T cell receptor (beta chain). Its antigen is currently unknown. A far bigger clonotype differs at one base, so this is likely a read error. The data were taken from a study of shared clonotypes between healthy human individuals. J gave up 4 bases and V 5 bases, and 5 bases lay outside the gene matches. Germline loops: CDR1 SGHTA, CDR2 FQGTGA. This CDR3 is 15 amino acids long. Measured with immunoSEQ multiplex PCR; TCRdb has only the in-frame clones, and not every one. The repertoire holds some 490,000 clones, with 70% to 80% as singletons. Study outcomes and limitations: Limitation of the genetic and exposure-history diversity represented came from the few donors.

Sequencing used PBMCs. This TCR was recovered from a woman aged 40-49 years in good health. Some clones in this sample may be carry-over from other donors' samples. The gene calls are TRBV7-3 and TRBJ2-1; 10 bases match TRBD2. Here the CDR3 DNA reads TGTGCCAGCAGCCCCGGGACTAGCGTATACAATGAGCAGTTCTTC. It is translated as CASSPGTSVYNEQFF.